Shown below are 21 T cell receptor beta chains from a single sample sequenced in a study of T cell repertoires in cytomegalovirus infection. The antigens for these receptors are not known. In TCRdb, the reads were re-called with MiXCR into one record per CDR3 protein. The sample records 230,000 or so distinct CDR3 sequences, 35% to 45% being singletons. This sample comprised CD8+ T cells from cultured PBMCs, obtained from culture after CMV antigen stimulation. These receptors came from a human donor in good health (CMV status not recorded). Some clones in this sample may be carry-over from other donors' samples.

The rearrangement uses TRBV7-3 and TRBJ2-3, with 7 bases aligning to TRBD2. Germline V lookup: CDR1 SGHTA, CDR2 FQGTGA. This CDR3 region has 13 residues. Unmatched junction bases numbered 8, after V lost 11 bases and J lost 3 bases. The CDR3 DNA is TGTGCCTCCGGCGGCGGGGGAACAGATACGCAGTATTTT. It codes for CASGGGGTDTQYF.

The chain employs TRBV15 and TRBJ2-6; D may be TRBD1 (6 bases). Germline V lookup: CDR1 LNHNV, CDR2 YYDKDF (reference sequence). This CDR3 is 17 amino acids long. Trimming left V 1 base short and J 0 bases short, with 10 bases between. The CDR3 protein is CATSRGTRGSGANVLTF. The CDR3 nucleotides are TGTGCCACCAGCAGAGGGACCAGGGGCTCTGGGGCCAACGTCCTGACTTTC. Full variable domain (rest looked up from reference TRBV15 and TRBJ2-6): DAMVIQNPRYQVTQFGKPVTLSCSQTLNHNVMYWYQQKSSQAPKLLFHYYDKDFNNEADTPDNFQSRRPNTSFCFLDIRSPGLGDTAMYLCATSRGTRGSGANVLTFGAGSRLTVL.

The V and J genes are TRBV27 and TRBJ2-4; 7 bases match TRBD2. Losses at the gene ends were 6 bases for V and 11 bases for J; bases not matched to a gene: 4. There are 11 residues in the CDR3. CDR1 is MNHEY, CDR2 SMNVEV, per germline (reference sequence). CDR3 coding DNA: TGTGCCAGCAGACTCGGGAGGTTTCAGTACTTC. The encoded protein is CASRLGRFQYF.

This clonotype was observed many times. V gene TRBV4-2 combines with J gene TRBJ2-1, with 9 bases lining up with TRBD1. The CDR3 has 14 amino acids. CDR1 is LGHNA and CDR2 is YNFKEQ in the germline V gene. V shed 1 base and J 9 bases; nucleotides not matched to a gene: 4. In DNA, the CDR3 is TGTGCCAGCAGCCAAGGAGGGACAGGGCTTGAGCAGTTCTTC. Translation gives CASSQGGTGLEQFF.

This clonotype came up a few times. The chain recombines TRBV29-1 with TRBJ2-5, with a possible D match to TRBD1 (6 bases). V gave up 4 bases and J gave up 5 bases, with 14 bases separating them. Germline V gives CDR1 SQVTM, CDR2 ANQGSEA. The length of the CDR3 is 13 residues. The CDR3: CSVVLGAVETQYF. In DNA form, the CDR3 reads TGCAGCGTTGTTTTGGGGGCTGTCGAGACCCAGTACTTC.

The chain recombines TRBV12-3 or TRBV12-4 with TRBJ1-2, with D unresolved. Trimming stripped 0 bases from V and 0 bases from J, with 8 bases between. The CDR3 is 15 residues long. The CDR3 nucleotides read TGTGCCAGCAGTTTAGCGAACAGCCCTAACTATGGCTACACCTTC. Translated, it gives CASSLANSPNYGYTF.

This clonotype was observed a handful of times. V and J are TRBV4-1 and TRBJ2-4; D is unclear. Germline lookup yields CDR1 MGHRA and CDR2 YSYEKL. The V gene lost 0 bases and the J gene lost 0 bases, with 6 bases spanning the gap. The CDR3 is 15 amino acids. CDR3 nucleotide sequence: TGCGCCAGCAGCCAAGATCGACTAGCCAAAAACATTCAGTACTTC. This translates into CASSQDRLAKNIQYF.

This clonotype was detected only a few times. The chain couples TRBV7-2 to TRBJ1-1; 12 nucleotides match TRBD1. The CDR3 covers 15 residues. Germline assignment: CDR1 SGHTA and CDR2 FQGNSA. Trimming removed 1 base from V and 6 bases from J; junction bases left unmatched: 3. CDR3 coding DNA: TGTGCCAGCAGCTTAGAGGGACAGGGGGCCTCTGAAGCTTTCTTT. This translates into CASSLEGQGASEAFF.

The chain combines TRBV12-3 or TRBV12-4 with TRBJ2-2; weak D call: TRBD1 (6 bases). The CDR3 contains 15 residues. V lost 6 bases and J lost 1, with 12 bases in between. CDR3 sequence reads: CASRYRALNTGELFF. DNA for the CDR3: TGTGCCAGCAGATACAGGGCTCTGAACACCGGGGAGCTGTTTTTT.

The chain links TRBV7-3 to TRBJ2-5, with 7 bases fitting TRBD2. The CDR3 has 15 residues. Germline loops: CDR1 SGHTA, CDR2 FQGTGA. The V segment lost 3 bases and the J segment 4 bases; nucleotides outside the gene matches: 8. CDR3 in amino acids: CASSLGGEGPETQYF. DNA for the CDR3: TGTGCCAGCAGCTTGGGGGGGGAGGGCCCAGAGACCCAGTACTTC.

The chain carries TRBV18 and TRBJ2-7; TRBD2 matches 8 bases. V dropped 5 bases and J dropped 2; count of bases not matched to a gene: 5. The CDR3 extends over 14 amino acids. The V gene's germline CDR1 is KGHSH and CDR2 LQKENI. This chain's CDR3 is CASSTEREPYEQYF. The CDR3 nucleotides read TGTGCCAGCTCAACTGAGCGGGAGCCCTACGAGCAGTACTTC.

In its sample, this clonotype was seen a few times. The chain carries TRBV7-6 and TRBJ1-2; D may be TRBD1 (5 bases). Germline assignment: CDR1 SGHVS and CDR2 FNYEAQ. This CDR3 comprises 15 residues. V lost 4 bases and J lost 5, with 17 bases in between. Here the CDR3 DNA reads TGTGCCAGCAGCTCCGGGGAGGGGAGGGAGTATGGCTACACCTTC. Residues: CASSSGEGREYGYTF.

This clonotype was found a few times. The chain links TRBV2 to TRBJ2-1; 15 nucleotides agree with TRBD2. The CDR3 length is 15 residues. V shed 5 bases and J 7 bases; nucleotides not matched to a gene: 3. Germline assignment: CDR1 SNHLY and CDR2 FYNNEI. The CDR3 sequence: CASSRGTSGRNEQFF. For the CDR3, the DNA is TGTGCCAGCAGTCGAGGGACTAGCGGGAGGAATGAGCAGTTCTTC.

This clonotype was seen ten or more times. The chain couples TRBV9 to TRBJ2-1; TRBD1 matches at 7 bases. The CDR3 contains 17 residues. After removal of 3 bases from V and 1 base from J, the junction contained 10 bases not matched to a gene. Germline V lookup: CDR1 SGDLS, CDR2 YYNGEE. Here the CDR3 DNA reads TGTGCCAGCAGCGCACCCAACAGGGGTTTTTCCTACAATGAGCAGTTCTTC. It yields the protein CASSAPNRGFSYNEQFF.

Only a few counts were recorded for this clonotype. This chain uses TRBV20-1 with TRBJ2-4; 8 positions match TRBD2. The trim removed 5 bases at V and 3 bases at J, leaving 3 bases unmatched. The CDR3 loop spans 13 amino acids. CDR1 and CDR2 (germline): DFQATT, SNEGSKA (reference sequence). CDR3 coding DNA: TGCAGTGCTTCCGGGACTAGCAAAAACATTCAGTACTTC. It specifies CSASGTSKNIQYF.

The rearrangement joins TRBV19 to TRBJ2-3; possibly TRBD1 for D (6 bases). V was shortened by 7 bases and J by 6 bases, with 20 bases between the two germline ends. The CDR3 runs to 15 residues. Germline V gene lookup returns CDR1 LNHDA and CDR2 SQIVND (reference sequence). The CDR3 coding sequence is TGTGCCAGTACCGAAAACAGGGTTCGATGGGATACGCAGTATTTT. It is translated as CASTENRVRWDTQYF.

This clonotype has more than one count but fewer than ten. The chain recombines TRBV11-2 with TRBJ2-1, with a weak D call TRBD2 (6 bases). Germline V gene data show CDR1 as SGHAT and CDR2 as FQNNGV. The CDR3 contains 17 residues. V gave up 4 bases and J gave up 6 bases, with 22 bases separating them. DNA of the CDR3: TGTGCCAGCAGCTGGTTGCGGGGCGCCTTTAAAGGCAATGAGCAGTTCTTC. Amino acid sequence: CASSWLRGAFKGNEQFF.

The chain couples TRBV12-3 or TRBV12-4 to TRBJ2-6, with 7 bases identical to TRBD2. This CDR3 spans 15 amino acids. J lost 2 bases, V lost 8 bases, and 6 bases had no gene match. The DNA for the CDR3 is TGTGCCAGCCACCCCGCGGGGGCTGGGGCCAACGTCCTGACTTTC. Translation gives CASHPAGAGANVLTF.

This chain connects TRBV27 to TRBJ2-7; D might be TRBD2 (6 bases). V lost 2 bases, J lost 3 bases, and 14 bases lay in between. The CDR3 length is 15 residues. CDR1 and CDR2 from the germline V gene are MNHEY and SMNVEV (reference sequence). The CDR3 bases are TGTGCCAGCAGTTTAAGGGCTAGCGAGGTCTACGAGCAGTACTTC. This translates into CASSLRASEVYEQYF.

This clonotype was counted between two and nine times. J is TRBJ2-1 and V is TRBV7-9; 9 bases are shared with TRBD1. CDR1 is SEHNR, CDR2 FQNEAQ, per germline (reference sequence). The CDR3 is 14 residues long. Losses at the gene ends were 1 base for V and 7 bases for J; bases not matched to a gene: 2. The CDR3 bases are TGTGCCAGCAGCTTAGGAGACAGGGGGAATGAGCAGTTCTTC. Amino acid sequence: CASSLGDRGNEQFF.

This clonotype occurred a few times. The chain couples TRBV28 to TRBJ2-7; 7 bases are a match to TRBD2. With 7 bases clipped from V and 6 bases from J, the junction kept 12 bases outside the gene matches. Germline V CDR1 and CDR2: MDHEN, SYDVKM. The CDR3 is 14 amino acids. The CDR3 sequence is CASITPGLSLEQYF. The CDR3 DNA reads as TGTGCCAGCATTACTCCGGGACTATCTCTCGAGCAGTACTTC.